What follows is one T cell receptor beta chain and its context. What this receptor recognizes is not known. The germline gene is not matched at one end of the junction; a read error may be the cause. The data derive from a study of blood T cell repertoires in COVID-19 (dated by TCRdb to the early 2020s). A note on the overall study: Collaborator samples came from the United States, Italy and Spain and covered acute and convalescent phases of COVID-19. The samples were drawn from the first 160 participants of the ongoing ImmuneRACE study and from 1,254 subjects provided by 6 global collaborators. Sample metadata almost always included a de-identified subject ID, COVID-19 status, age in years and sex. Where HLA class I and class II types were available, the types were taken from metadata supplied by the sample provider, not from assay-based typing. The material from the prospective study consisted of cDNA or gDNA derived from T cells, B-cell-depleted T cells, or PBMCs. The repertoires were made available in a free public database intended to serve as a resource for research on the immune response to SARS-CoV-2. Deeply sampled blood TCRbeta repertoires from subjects exposed to, actively infected with, or recovered from COVID-19 were included in the dataset.

Results the study describes overall, beyond this receptor: The quantity of clinical and demographic metadata differed by source and by participant and was supplied without curation.

Sequences MNHNS (CDR1) and SASEGT (CDR2) are obtained from the germline V gene. The CDR3 contains 15 residues, cysteine and phenylalanine counted. This entry keeps only the CDR3 DNA: 45 bases, framed from base 1. Collaborating institutions collected whole blood in K2EDTA tubes following their own protocols. For TCRbeta analysis, collaborator samples were shipped as frozen whole blood, as isolated PBMCs, or as DNA extracted from either sample type. TCRbeta CDR3 regions were amplified from genomic DNA using the immunoSEQ Assay, a bias-controlled multiplex PCR. In the original analysis: Nucleated cell counts per sample were estimated from amplification of reference gene primers within the assay. To quantify the absolute abundance of each unique TCRbeta CDR3 rearrangement, sequence reads were collapsed and filtered. For each sample, productive Simpson clonality was calculated as the square root of Simpson's diversity index across productive rearrangements. This immuneACCESS table, as held by TCRdb, lists in-frame sequences with V and J called but not all clones. Of the missing ones, under half trace to an unresolved V gene in checked studies; the others have no known cause. V, J and clone size were drawn from that table, and D and trimming were deduced from the DNA. Within this sample are under 250,000 clones, with 70% to 90% of them counted one time only. The ten top clones hold approximately 8.1% of the sample.

The chain joins TRBV6-1 to TRBJ1-5; a tentative D call is TRBD1 (5 bases match). The origin of this receptor is a woman in her forties or fifties with active or convalescent COVID-19. Sequencing was performed on peripheral blood. The DNA reads as follows: TGTGCCAGTAGTGAAGCGGGGGGTAGCAATCAGCCCCAGCATTTT. The encoded protein is CASSEAGGSNQPQHF.